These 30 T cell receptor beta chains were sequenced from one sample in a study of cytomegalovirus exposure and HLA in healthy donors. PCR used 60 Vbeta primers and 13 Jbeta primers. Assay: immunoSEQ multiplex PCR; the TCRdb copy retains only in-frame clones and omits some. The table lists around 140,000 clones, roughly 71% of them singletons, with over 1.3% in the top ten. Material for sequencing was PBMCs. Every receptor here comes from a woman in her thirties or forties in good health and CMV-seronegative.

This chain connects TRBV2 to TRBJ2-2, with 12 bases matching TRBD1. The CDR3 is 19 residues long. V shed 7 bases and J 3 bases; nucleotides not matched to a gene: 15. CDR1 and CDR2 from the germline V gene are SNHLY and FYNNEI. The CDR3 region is CASIRFRDRGRLDTGELFF. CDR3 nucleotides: TGTGCCAGCATTAGGTTCCGGGACAGGGGGCGATTAGACACCGGGGAGCTGTTTTTT. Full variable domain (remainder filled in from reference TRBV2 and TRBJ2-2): EPEVTQTPSHQVTQMGQEVILRCVPISNHLYFYWYRQILGQKVEFLVSFYNNEISEKSEIFDDQFSVERPDGSNFTLKIRSTKLEDSAMYFCASIRFRDRGRLDTGELFFGEGSRLTVL.

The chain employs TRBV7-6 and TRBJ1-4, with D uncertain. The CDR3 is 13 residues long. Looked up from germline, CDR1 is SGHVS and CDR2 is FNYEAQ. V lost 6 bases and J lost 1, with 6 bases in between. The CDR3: CASRAQTNEKLFF. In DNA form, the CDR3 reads TGTGCCAGCAGGGCCCAAACTAATGAAAAACTGTTTTTT.

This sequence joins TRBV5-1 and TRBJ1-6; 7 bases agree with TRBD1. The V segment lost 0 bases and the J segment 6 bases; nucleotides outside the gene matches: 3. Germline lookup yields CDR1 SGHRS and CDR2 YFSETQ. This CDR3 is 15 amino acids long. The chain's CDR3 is CASSLVAGGNSPLHF. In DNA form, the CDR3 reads TGCGCCAGCAGCTTGGTTGCAGGGGGTAATTCACCCCTCCACTTT.

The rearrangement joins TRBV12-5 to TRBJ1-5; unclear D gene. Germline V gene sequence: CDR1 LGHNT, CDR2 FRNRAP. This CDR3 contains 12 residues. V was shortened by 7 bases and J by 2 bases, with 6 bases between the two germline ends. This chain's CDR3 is CASAGGNQPQHF. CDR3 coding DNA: TGTGCTAGTGCCGGGGGCAATCAGCCCCAGCATTTT.

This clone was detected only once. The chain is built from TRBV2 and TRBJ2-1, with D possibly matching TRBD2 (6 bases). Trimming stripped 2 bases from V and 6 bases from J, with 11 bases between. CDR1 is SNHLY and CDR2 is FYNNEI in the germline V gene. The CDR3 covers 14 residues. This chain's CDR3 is CASSERLVANEQFF. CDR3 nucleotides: TGTGCCAGCAGTGAAAGACTAGTAGCCAATGAGCAGTTCTTC.

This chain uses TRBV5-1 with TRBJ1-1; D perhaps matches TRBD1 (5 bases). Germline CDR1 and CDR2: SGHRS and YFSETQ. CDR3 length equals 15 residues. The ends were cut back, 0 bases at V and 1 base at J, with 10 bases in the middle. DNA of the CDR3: TGCGCCAGCAGCTTGGAAGGGGCCAGGAACACTGAAGCTTTCTTT. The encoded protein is CASSLEGARNTEAFF.

CDR3 region: CASSLGGSGNTIYF. The CDR3 coding sequence is TGTGCCAGCAGTTTAGGGGGGTCTGGAAACACCATATATTTT. This chain links TRBV28 with TRBJ1-3, with D possibly matching TRBD1 (5 bases). CDR3 size: 14 residues. Germline CDR1 reads MDHEN; CDR2 reads SYDVKM. Trimming left V 2 bases short and J 1 base short, with 6 bases between. Using reference TRBV28 and TRBJ1-3 for the parts outside the CDR3, the full variable domain is DVKVTQSSRYLVKRTGEKVFLECVQDMDHENMFWYRQDPGLGLRLIYFSYDVKMKEKGDIPEGYSVSREKKERFSLILESASTNQTSMYLCASSLGGSGNTIYFGEGSWLTVV.

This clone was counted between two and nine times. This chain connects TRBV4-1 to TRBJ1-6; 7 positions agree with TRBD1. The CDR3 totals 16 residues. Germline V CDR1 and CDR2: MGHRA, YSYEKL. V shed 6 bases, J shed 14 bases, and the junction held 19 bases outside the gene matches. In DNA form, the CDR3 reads TGCGCCAGCAGAGCAAAACCGGGACAGCTGCCTTCGACCCTCCACTTT. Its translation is CASRAKPGQLPSTLHF.

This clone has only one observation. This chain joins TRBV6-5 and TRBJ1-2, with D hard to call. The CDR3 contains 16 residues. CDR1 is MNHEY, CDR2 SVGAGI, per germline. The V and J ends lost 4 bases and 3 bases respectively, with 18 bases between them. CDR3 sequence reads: CASSLRHPHQYYGYTF. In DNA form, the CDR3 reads TGTGCCAGCAGTTTAAGACACCCACACCAGTACTATGGCTACACCTTC.

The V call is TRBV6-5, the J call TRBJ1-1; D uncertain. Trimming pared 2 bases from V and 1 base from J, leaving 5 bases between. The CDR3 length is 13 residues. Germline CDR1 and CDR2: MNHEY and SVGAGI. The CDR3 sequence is CASSYEGNTEAFF. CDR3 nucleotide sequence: TGTGCCAGCAGTTACGAGGGGAACACTGAAGCTTTCTTT.

CDR3 in amino acids: CATSSMTGNYGYTF. The CDR3 bases are TGTGCCACCAGCTCGATGACAGGGAACTATGGCTACACCTTC. The chain couples TRBV15 to TRBJ1-2, with 7 bases identical to TRBD1. CDR3 length: 14 amino acids. CDR1 and CDR2 from the germline V gene are LNHNV and YYDKDF (reference sequence). V dropped 5 bases and J dropped 2; count of bases not matched to a gene: 5.

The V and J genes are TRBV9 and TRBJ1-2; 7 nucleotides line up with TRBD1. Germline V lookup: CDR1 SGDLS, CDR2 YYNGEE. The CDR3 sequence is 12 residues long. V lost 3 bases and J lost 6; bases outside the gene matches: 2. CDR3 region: CASSEDRHGYTF. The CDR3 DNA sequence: TGTGCCAGCAGCGAGGACAGGCATGGCTACACCTTC.

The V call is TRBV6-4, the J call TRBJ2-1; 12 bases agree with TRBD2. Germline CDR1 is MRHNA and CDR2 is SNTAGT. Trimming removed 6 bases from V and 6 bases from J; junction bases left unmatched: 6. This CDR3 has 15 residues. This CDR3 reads CASSEASGGANEQFF. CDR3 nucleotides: TGTGCCAGCAGCGAGGCTAGCGGGGGGGCCAATGAGCAGTTCTTC.

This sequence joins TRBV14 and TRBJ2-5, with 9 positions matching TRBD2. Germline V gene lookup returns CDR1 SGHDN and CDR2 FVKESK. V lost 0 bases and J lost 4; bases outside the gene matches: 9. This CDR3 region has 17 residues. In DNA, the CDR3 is TGTGCCAGCAGCCAAGATCAGCTAGCGGGGTGGCGAGAGACCCAGTACTTC. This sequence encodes CASSQDQLAGWRETQYF.

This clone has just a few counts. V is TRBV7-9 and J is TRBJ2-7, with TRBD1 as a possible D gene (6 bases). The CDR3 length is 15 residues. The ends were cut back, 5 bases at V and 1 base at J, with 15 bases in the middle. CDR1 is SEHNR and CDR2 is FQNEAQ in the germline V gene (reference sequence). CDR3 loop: CASSPHQGPSYEQYF. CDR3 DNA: TGTGCCAGCAGCCCGCACCAGGGGCCTTCCTACGAGCAGTACTTC.

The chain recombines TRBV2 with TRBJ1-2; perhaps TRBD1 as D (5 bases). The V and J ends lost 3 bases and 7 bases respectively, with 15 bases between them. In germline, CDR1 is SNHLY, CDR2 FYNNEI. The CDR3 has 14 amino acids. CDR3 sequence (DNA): TGTGCCAGCAGTGAGGTCCAGGGAAGCTTTGGCTACACCTTC. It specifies CASSEVQGSFGYTF.

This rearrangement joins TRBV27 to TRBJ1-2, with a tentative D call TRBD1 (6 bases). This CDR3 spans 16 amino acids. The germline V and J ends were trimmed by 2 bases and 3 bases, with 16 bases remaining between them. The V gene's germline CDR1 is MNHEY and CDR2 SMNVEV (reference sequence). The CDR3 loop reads CASSLGGQGSYYGYTF. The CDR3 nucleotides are TGTGCCAGCAGTTTAGGTGGTCAGGGGAGTTACTATGGCTACACCTTC.

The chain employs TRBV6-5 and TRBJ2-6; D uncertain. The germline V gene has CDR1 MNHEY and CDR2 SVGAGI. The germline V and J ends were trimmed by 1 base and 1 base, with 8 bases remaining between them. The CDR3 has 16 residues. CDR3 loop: CASSYWRSSGANVLTF. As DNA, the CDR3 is TGTGCCAGCAGTTACTGGCGGTCTTCTGGGGCCAACGTCCTGACTTTC.

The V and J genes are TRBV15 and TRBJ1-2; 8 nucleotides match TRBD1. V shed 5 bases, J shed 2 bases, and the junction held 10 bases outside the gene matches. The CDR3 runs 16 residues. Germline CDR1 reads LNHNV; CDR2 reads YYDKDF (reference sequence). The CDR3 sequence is CATSRHYGTGNYGYTF. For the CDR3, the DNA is TGTGCCACCAGCCGCCACTACGGGACAGGCAACTATGGCTACACCTTC.

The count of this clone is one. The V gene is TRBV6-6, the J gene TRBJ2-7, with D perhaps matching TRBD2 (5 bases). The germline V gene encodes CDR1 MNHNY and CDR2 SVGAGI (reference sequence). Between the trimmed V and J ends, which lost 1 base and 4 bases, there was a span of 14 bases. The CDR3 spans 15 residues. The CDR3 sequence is CASSYFSRGSYEQYF. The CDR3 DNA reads TGTGCCAGCAGTTACTTCTCTCGGGGTTCGTACGAGCAGTACTTC.

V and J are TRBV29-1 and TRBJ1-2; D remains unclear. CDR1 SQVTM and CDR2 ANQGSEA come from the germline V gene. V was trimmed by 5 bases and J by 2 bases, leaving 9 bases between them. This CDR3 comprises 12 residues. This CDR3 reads CSVIEANYGYTF. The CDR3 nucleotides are TGCAGCGTTATTGAGGCGAACTATGGCTACACCTTC.

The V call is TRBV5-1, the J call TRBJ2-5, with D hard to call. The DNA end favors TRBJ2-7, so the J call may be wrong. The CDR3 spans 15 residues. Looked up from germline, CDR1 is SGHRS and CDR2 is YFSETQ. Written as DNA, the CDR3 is TGCGCCAGCAGCTTGGTCGTTGAGGCAGTCTACGAGCAGTACTTC. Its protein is CASSLVVEAVYEQYF.

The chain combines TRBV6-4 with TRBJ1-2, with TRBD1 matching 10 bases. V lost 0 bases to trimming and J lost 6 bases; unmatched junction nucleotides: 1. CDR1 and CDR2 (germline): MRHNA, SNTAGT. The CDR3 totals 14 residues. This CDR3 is CASSDSGTGDGYTF. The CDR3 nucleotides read TGTGCCAGCAGTGACTCCGGGACAGGGGATGGCTACACCTTC.

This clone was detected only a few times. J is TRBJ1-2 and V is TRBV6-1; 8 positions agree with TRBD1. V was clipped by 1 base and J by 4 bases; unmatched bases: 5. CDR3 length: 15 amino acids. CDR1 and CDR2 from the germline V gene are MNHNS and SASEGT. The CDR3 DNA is TGTGCCAGCAGTGAAGTCCCAACAGGGGGCTATGGCTACACCTTC. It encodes CASSEVPTGGYGYTF.

The CDR3 DNA is TGTGCCAGCAGCGTAGGGGCCCGCGACACCGGGGAGCTGTTTTTT. This codes for CASSVGARDTGELFF. The chain has TRBV9 and TRBJ2-2, with D unclear. The CDR3 is made up of 15 amino acids. From germline, CDR1 is SGDLS and CDR2 YYNGEE. The V end lost 0 bases, the J end lost 3 bases, and 9 bases lay between the germline ends.

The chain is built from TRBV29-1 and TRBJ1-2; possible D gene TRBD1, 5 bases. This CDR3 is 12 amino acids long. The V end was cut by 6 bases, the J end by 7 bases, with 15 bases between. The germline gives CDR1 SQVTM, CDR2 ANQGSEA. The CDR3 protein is CSVVGAGSGYTF. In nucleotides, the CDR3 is TGCAGCGTGGTCGGGGCCGGGAGTGGCTACACCTTC.

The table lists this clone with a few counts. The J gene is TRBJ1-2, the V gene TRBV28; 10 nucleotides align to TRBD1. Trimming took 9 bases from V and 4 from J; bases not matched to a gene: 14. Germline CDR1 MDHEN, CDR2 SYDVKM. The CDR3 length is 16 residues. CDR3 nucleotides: TGTGCCAGTAAGACAGGGACAGGGGTTCTTAGCTATGGCTACACCTTC. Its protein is CASKTGTGVLSYGYTF.

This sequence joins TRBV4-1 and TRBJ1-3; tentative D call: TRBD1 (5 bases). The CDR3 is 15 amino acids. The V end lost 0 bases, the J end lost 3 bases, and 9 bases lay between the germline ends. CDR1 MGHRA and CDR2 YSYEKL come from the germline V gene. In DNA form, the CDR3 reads TGCGCCAGCAGCCAAGAGGTCAGGGTTGGAAACACCATATATTTT. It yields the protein CASSQEVRVGNTIYF.

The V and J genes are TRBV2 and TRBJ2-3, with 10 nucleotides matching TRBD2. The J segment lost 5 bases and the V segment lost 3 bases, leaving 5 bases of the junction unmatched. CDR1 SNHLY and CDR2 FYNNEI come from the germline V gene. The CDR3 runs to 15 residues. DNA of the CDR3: TGTGCCAGCAGTGACTCTAGCGGGGGAAAAGATACGCAGTATTTT. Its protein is CASSDSSGGKDTQYF.

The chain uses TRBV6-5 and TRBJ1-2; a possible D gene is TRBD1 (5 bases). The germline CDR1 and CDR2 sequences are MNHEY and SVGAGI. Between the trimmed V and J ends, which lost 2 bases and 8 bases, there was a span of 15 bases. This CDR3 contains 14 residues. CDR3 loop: CASSYTQGSWGYTF. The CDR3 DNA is TGTGCCAGCAGTTACACGCAGGGAAGTTGGGGCTACACCTTC.